What follows describes a single TCR beta chain. What it recognizes is unknown. These data are taken from a study of early stage breast cancer tumors. At the level of the study: Eight ER+/PR+/HER2- tumors were invasive ductal; a few were invasive lobular.

The data were produced by immunoSEQ multiplex PCR, yet TCRdb's version contains in-frame clones alone and is incomplete. Among 20,000 to 25,000 clones listed, over 60% were seen once. About 17-55 mg of tumor tissue was diced per sample. Study observations and caveats: Enriched TCRB sequences shared across patients were mostly commonly generated sequences.

This TCR came from a person aged 55 to 70 with breast cancer. Sequencing was performed on breast tumor tissue.

The CDR3 region has the DNA TGTGCCAGCTCACCGGGACAGGGGGCCTCTGGGGCCAACGTCCTGACTTTC. Protein product: CASSPGQGASGANVLTF. The chain is built from TRBV18 and TRBJ2-6; TRBD1 aligns across 12 bases. Germline V gene lookup returns CDR1 KGHSH and CDR2 LQKENI. The CDR3 consists of 17 residues. V lost 3 bases to trimming and J lost 0 bases; unmatched junction nucleotides: 0.